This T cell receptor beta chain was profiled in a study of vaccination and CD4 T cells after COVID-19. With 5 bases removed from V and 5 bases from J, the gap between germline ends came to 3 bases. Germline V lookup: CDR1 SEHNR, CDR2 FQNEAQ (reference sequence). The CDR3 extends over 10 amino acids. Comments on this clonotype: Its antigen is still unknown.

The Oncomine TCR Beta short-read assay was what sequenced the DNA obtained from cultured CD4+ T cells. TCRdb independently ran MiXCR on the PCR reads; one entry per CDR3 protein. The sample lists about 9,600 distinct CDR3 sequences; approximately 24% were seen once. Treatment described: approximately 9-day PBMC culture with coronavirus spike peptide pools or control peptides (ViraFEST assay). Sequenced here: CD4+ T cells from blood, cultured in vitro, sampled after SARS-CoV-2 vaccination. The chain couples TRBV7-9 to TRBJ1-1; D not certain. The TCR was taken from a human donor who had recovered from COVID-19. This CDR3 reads CASSRTEAFF. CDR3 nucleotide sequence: TGTGCCAGCAGCCGGACTGAAGCTTTCTTT.